The 20 T cell receptor beta chains presented below share a single source sample, sequenced in a study of T cell responses to AZD1222 COVID-19 vaccine. The protocol was immunoSEQ multiplex PCR, while the TCRdb copy is restricted to in-frame clones and leaves out a portion. The sample includes approximately 150,000 clones, 91% of them seen just once. The source material was peripheral blood, sampled on day 0 of AZD1222 vaccination. The receptor set was obtained from an adult in good health.

This chain uses TRBV10-3 with TRBJ1-1; the D gene is possibly TRBD1 (5 bases). V lost 6 bases, J lost 4 bases, and 12 bases lay in between. Germline CDR1 reads ENHRY; CDR2 reads SYGVKD. There are 13 residues in the CDR3. Here the CDR3 DNA reads TGTGCCATCAGGGGGGTCAGTTTCACTGAAGCTTTCTTT. Protein: CAIRGVSFTEAFF.

The rearrangement uses TRBV28 and TRBJ1-2, with a possible D match to TRBD1 (6 bases). The ends were cut back, 1 base at V and 4 bases at J, with 19 bases in the middle. The germline CDR1 and CDR2 sequences are MDHEN and SYDVKM. CDR3 length: 17 residues. DNA for the CDR3: TGTGCCAGCAGTTTATCGGGGGGCTGGGCAGGATCCTATGGCTACACCTTC. This translates into CASSLSGGWAGSYGYTF.

The chain uses TRBV28 and TRBJ2-2, with 9 nucleotides matching TRBD2. Germline V gives CDR1 MDHEN, CDR2 SYDVKM. The CDR3 consists of 16 residues. V shed 2 bases, J shed 6 bases, and the junction held 7 bases outside the gene matches. The CDR3 nucleotides read TGTGCCAGCAGTTTAATTCGTGGGACTAGCCCCGGGGAGCTGTTTTTT. Protein product: CASSLIRGTSPGELFF.

The chain employs TRBV27 and TRBJ2-7; TRBD2 is a possible D gene (5 bases). This CDR3 is built from 14 residues. V shed 2 bases and J shed 0 bases, with 8 bases lying between them. CDR1 MNHEY and CDR2 SMNVEV come from the germline V gene (reference sequence). The CDR3 DNA reads TGTGCCAGCAGTTTAATAGGGAGCTCCTACGAGCAGTACTTC. Protein sequence: CASSLIGSSYEQYF.

J is TRBJ2-3 and V is TRBV6-5; D perhaps matches TRBD1 (6 bases). CDR1 MNHEY and CDR2 SVGAGI come from the germline V gene. Trimming cost V 6 bases and J 7 bases, with 20 bases left between them. The CDR3 runs 15 residues. CDR3 DNA sequence: TGTGCCAGCAGAAATCCCGGGCCCCAGGGGAATACGCAGTATTTT. This translates into CASRNPGPQGNTQYF.

The V gene is TRBV6-5, the J gene TRBJ2-3; 14 bases align to TRBD2. Germline V CDR1 and CDR2: MNHEY, SVGAGI. The ends lost 3 bases at V and 8 bases at J; junction bases unmatched: 7. CDR3 length: 16 amino acids. CDR3 bases: TGTGCCAGCAGTTATAGGGGACTAGCGGGAGCGGTTACGCAGTATTTT. It yields the protein CASSYRGLAGAVTQYF.

The J gene is TRBJ2-3, the V gene TRBV4-3; 9 nucleotides line up with TRBD1. V was clipped by 1 base and J by 5 bases; unmatched bases: 10. The germline V gene encodes CDR1 LGHNA and CDR2 YSLEER. The CDR3 totals 17 residues. CDR3 region: CASSQGNRGRWGDTQYF. In DNA form, the CDR3 reads TGCGCCAGCAGCCAAGGGAACAGGGGGCGTTGGGGAGATACGCAGTATTTT.

The chain carries TRBV27 and TRBJ1-5; D might be TRBD1 (5 bases). The germline V and J ends were trimmed by 5 bases and 9 bases, with 17 bases remaining between them. The CDR3 is 14 amino acids. CDR1 MNHEY and CDR2 SMNVEV come from the germline V gene (reference sequence). In DNA form, the CDR3 reads TGTGCCAGCAGTCCCCGACCCCAGGGTCGGCCCCAGCATTTT. Translation: CASSPRPQGRPQHF.

This clone was recorded only once. J is TRBJ1-5 and V is TRBV28; D gene ambiguous. V was pared by 0 bases and J by 4 bases, with 13 bases between. This CDR3 is 16 amino acids long. Germline V CDR1 and CDR2: MDHEN, SYDVKM. The DNA of the CDR3 is TGTGCCAGCAGTTTATGGATGAGTAAGAAGAATCAGCCCCAGCATTTT. Translation gives CASSLWMSKKNQPQHF. Looking up the rest from reference TRBV28 and TRBJ1-5 gives the full variable domain: DVKVTQSSRYLVKRTGEKVFLECVQDMDHENMFWYRQDPGLGLRLIYFSYDVKMKEKGDIPEGYSVSREKKERFSLILESASTNQTSMYLCASSLWMSKKNQPQHFGDGTRLSIL.

The chain links TRBV4-2 to TRBJ2-1; TRBD2 agrees at 11 bases. Trimming took 3 bases from V and 9 from J; bases not matched to a gene: 7. Germline loops: CDR1 LGHNA, CDR2 YNFKEQ. The CDR3 length is 15 residues. The CDR3 sequence: CASSQALAGGGEQFF. The CDR3 bases are TGTGCCAGCAGCCAGGCCCTAGCGGGAGGAGGTGAGCAGTTCTTC.

The rearrangement joins TRBV27 to TRBJ2-1; 8 positions match TRBD1. The germline V gene encodes CDR1 MNHEY and CDR2 SMNVEV (reference sequence). Trimming at V came to 4 bases and at J to 3 bases, leaving 5 bases not matched to a gene. The CDR3 loop spans 15 amino acids. The chain's CDR3 is CASSSGRGLYNEQFF. CDR3 sequence (DNA): TGTGCCAGCAGTTCGGGCAGGGGGCTCTACAATGAGCAGTTCTTC.

This rearrangement joins TRBV10-1 to TRBJ2-3, with 12 bases aligning to TRBD2. Trimming at V came to 4 bases and at J to 5 bases, leaving 10 bases not matched to a gene. Germline loops: CDR1 WNHNN, CDR2 SYGVQD (reference sequence). The length of the CDR3 is 17 residues. The DNA of the CDR3 is TGCGCCAGCAGTGGAGTCCAGACTAGCGGGAGCGGAGATACGCAGTATTTT. This encodes CASSGVQTSGSGDTQYF.

The chain is built from TRBV5-4 and TRBJ2-2; D possibly corresponds to TRBD2 (6 bases). With 4 bases removed from V and 1 base from J, the gap between germline ends came to 17 bases. The CDR3 length is 17 residues. The germline CDR1 and CDR2 sequences are SGHNT and YYREEE (reference sequence). The CDR3 coding sequence is TGTGCCAGCAGCCCCGGGATGGCGGAGGGGAACACCGGGGAGCTGTTTTTT. It codes for CASSPGMAEGNTGELFF.

Here the CDR3 reads CASSLDRGNQPQHF. The CDR3 nucleotides read TGTGCCAGCAGTTTGGACAGGGGCAATCAGCCCCAGCATTTT. The V and J genes are TRBV28 and TRBJ1-5, with 8 bases matching TRBD1. The CDR3 spans 14 residues. Trimming cost V 3 bases and J 2 bases; bases outside gene matches: 0. The germline V gene encodes CDR1 MDHEN and CDR2 SYDVKM.

The chain is built from TRBV29-1 and TRBJ2-7, with 7 bases aligning to TRBD2. Trimming took 4 bases from V and 10 from J; bases not matched to a gene: 4. The CDR3 sequence is 10 residues long. Germline lookup yields CDR1 SQVTM and CDR2 ANQGSEA. CDR3 amino acids: CSVVGEGQYF. CDR3 bases: TGCAGCGTTGTTGGGGAGGGCCAGTACTTC.

The rearrangement uses TRBV7-3 and TRBJ1-1, with D possibly being TRBD1 (6 bases). The germline V gene has CDR1 SGHTA and CDR2 FQGTGA. The CDR3 totals 15 residues. Between the trimmed V and J ends, which lost 2 bases and 5 bases, there was a span of 15 bases. DNA for the CDR3: TGTGCCAGCAGCTTATTCGGGGGGCGAAATACTGAAGCTTTCTTT. It specifies CASSLFGGRNTEAFF.

The gene calls are TRBV10-3 and TRBJ1-1; tentatively, D is TRBD1 (6 bases). Trimming stripped 9 bases from V and 1 base from J, with 9 bases between. Germline CDR1 is ENHRY and CDR2 is SYGVKD. The CDR3 has 12 residues. CDR3 residues: CAIQGTNTEAFF. The CDR3 DNA reads TGTGCCATACAGGGAACGAACACTGAAGCTTTCTTT.

This chain joins TRBV29-1 and TRBJ2-2; perhaps TRBD2 as D (6 bases). Trimming shortened V by 4 bases and J by 1 base, and 10 bases separated the two germline ends. This CDR3 has 14 amino acids. Germline V gene lookup returns CDR1 SQVTM and CDR2 ANQGSEA. As DNA, the CDR3 is TGCAGCGTTGTGGGGGGAAGGAACACCGGGGAGCTGTTTTTT. Protein: CSVVGGRNTGELFF.

The chain employs TRBV6-5 and TRBJ1-1; a weak D match, TRBD1 (6 bases). Germline assignment: CDR1 MNHEY and CDR2 SVGAGI. V shed 4 bases and J shed 1 base, with 13 bases lying between them. The CDR3 totals 15 residues. The CDR3 sequence: CASSSVQTGNTEAFF. The DNA of the CDR3 is TGTGCCAGCAGTTCGGTCCAGACAGGGAACACTGAAGCTTTCTTT.

The chain recombines TRBV27 with TRBJ1-2; D remains unclear. CDR1 is MNHEY, CDR2 SMNVEV, per germline (reference sequence). CDR3 length: 13 amino acids. The V end was cut by 4 bases, the J end by 3 bases, with 9 bases between. The CDR3 sequence: CASSYKGYYGYTF. CDR3 nucleotides: TGTGCCAGCAGTTACAAGGGATACTATGGCTACACCTTC.